The 28 T cell receptor beta chains below were found in one sample sequenced in a study of a mutant IDH1 vaccine in newly diagnosed glioma. Profiled with immunoSEQ multiplex PCR; TCRdb holds only in-frame clones, not every one. Of tens of thousands of clones listed, about three quarters were seen once; the top ten hold 10% to 15%. This sample's time point: week 35, safety follow-up. Mutant IDH1 20-mer peptide, at 300 ug, made up each vaccine dose, with topical imiquimod. Their target antigens are unknown. The starting material was PBMCs, obtained from a glioma patient whose treatment included an IDH1 peptide vaccine. Receptors were obtained from a man in his forties with glioma.

This clone was detected only a few times. CDR3 region: CASSIDRVTEAFF. The CDR3 coding sequence is TGTGCCAGTAGTATCGACAGGGTCACTGAAGCTTTCTTT. J is TRBJ1-1 and V is TRBV19, with 7 bases aligning to TRBD1. From germline, CDR1 is LNHDA and CDR2 SQIVND (reference sequence). CDR3 length equals 13 residues. V gave up 3 bases and J gave up 4 bases; unmatched junction bases: 2. The full variable domain, its missing parts supplied by reference TRBV19 and TRBJ1-1, is DGGITQSPKYLFRKEGQNVTLSCEQNLNHDAMYWYRQDPGQGLRLIYYSQIVNDFQKGDIAEGYSVSREKKESFPLTVTSAQKNPTAFYLCASSIDRVTEAFFGQGTRLTVV.

Note on this clone: A read error may produce the germline difference seen at one junction end. V usage is TRBV5-4 and J usage is TRBJ2-1, with D possibly being TRBD1 (6 bases). Germline V gene data show CDR1 as SGHNT and CDR2 as YYREEE (reference sequence). There are 12 residues in the CDR3. The CDR3 bases are TGTGCGAGCAGGGGATTGGACAATGAGCAGTTCTTC. Encoded protein: CASRGLDNEQFF.

J is TRBJ1-1 and V is TRBV7-6, with TRBD1 matching over 7 bases. V lost 4 bases and J lost 0; bases outside the gene matches: 5. Germline V gene data show CDR1 as SGHVS and CDR2 as FNYEAQ. This CDR3 has 15 residues. The CDR3 spells CASSSSTGLNTEAFF. As DNA, the CDR3 is TGTGCCAGCAGCTCATCGACAGGGTTGAACACTGAAGCTTTCTTT.

V and J are TRBV6-1 and TRBJ1-3, with TRBD1 as a possible D gene (5 bases). Germline V gene lookup returns CDR1 MNHNS and CDR2 SASEGT. V was shortened by 2 bases and J by 7 bases, with 6 bases between the two germline ends. This CDR3 spans 12 amino acids. DNA of the CDR3: TGTGCCAGCAGTGAACGGGGGAACACCATATATTTT. As protein: CASSERGNTIYF.

The chain has TRBV6-5 and TRBJ1-1; no clear D. V was trimmed by 6 bases and J by 4 bases, leaving 9 bases between them. The germline gives CDR1 MNHEY, CDR2 SVGAGI. This CDR3 is built from 12 residues. For the CDR3, the DNA is TGTGCCAGCAGCAAAGGGTTCACTGAAGCTTTCTTT. Encoded protein: CASSKGFTEAFF.

J is TRBJ2-7 and V is TRBV6-6; perhaps D is TRBD1 or TRBD2 (5 bases each). The germline CDR1 and CDR2 sequences are MNHNY and SVGAGI (reference sequence). CDR3 size: 15 residues. The V and J ends lost 0 bases and 3 bases respectively, with 12 bases between them. The CDR3 sequence is CASSYSTLGVYEQYV. In nucleotides, the CDR3 is TGTGCCAGCAGTTACTCTACTTTGGGGGTCTACGAGCAGTACGTC.

This clone was observed a handful of times. The V gene is TRBV7-9, the J gene TRBJ1-1; no firm D call. Germline V gene lookup returns CDR1 SEHNR and CDR2 FQNEAQ (reference sequence). The CDR3 consists of 10 residues. Between the trimmed V and J ends, which lost 8 bases and 1 base, there was a span of 2 bases. The CDR3 here is CASGNTEAFF. In nucleotides, the CDR3 is TGTGCCAGCGGGAACACTGAAGCTTTCTTT. Supplemented by reference TRBV7-9 and TRBJ1-1, the full variable domain reads DTGVSQNPRHKITKRGQNVTFRCDPISEHNRLYWYRQTLGQGPEFLTYFQNEAQLEKSRLLSDRFSAERPKGSFSTLEIQRTEQGDSAMYLCASGNTEAFFGQGTRLTVV.

This chain links TRBV4-1 with TRBJ2-5; 7 bases map to TRBD1. In germline, CDR1 is MGHRA, CDR2 YSYEKL. With 0 bases clipped from V and 2 bases from J, the junction kept 6 bases outside the gene matches. The CDR3 is 16 amino acids. CDR3 bases: TGCGCCAGCAGCCAAGAACAGACAGGGCTGCAAGAGACCCAGTACTTC. It translates to CASSQEQTGLQETQYF.

The rearrangement uses TRBV10-2 and TRBJ2-7; D is undetermined. The length of the CDR3 is 15 residues. V lost 4 bases and J lost 0, with 13 bases in between. Germline CDR1 reads WSHSY; CDR2 reads SAAADI. The CDR3 coding sequence is TGCGCCAGCAGTGTAGTGACGATTACCTCCTACGAGCAGTACTTC. Its translation is CASSVVTITSYEQYF.

The V call is TRBV9, the J call TRBJ1-3, with D perhaps TRBD1 (6 bases). The CDR3 is 16 residues long. Trimming removed 3 bases at V and 4 bases at J, with 17 bases between. CDR1 and CDR2 (germline): SGDLS, YYNGEE. The CDR3 loop is CASSASAGGSGNTIYF. The CDR3 nucleotides are TGTGCCAGCAGCGCTTCCGCGGGGGGCTCCGGAAACACCATATATTTT.

This sequence joins TRBV6-5 and TRBJ1-2; a possible D gene is TRBD1 (5 bases). Germline V gene data show CDR1 as MNHEY and CDR2 as SVGAGI. Trimming removed 7 bases from V and 7 bases from J, with 13 bases in between. The length of the CDR3 is 12 residues. CDR3 in amino acids: CASTRQGTGYTF. The CDR3, as DNA: TGTGCCAGCACCAGGCAGGGTACTGGCTACACCTTC.

The gene calls are TRBV7-2 and TRBJ2-7; TRBD2 is a possible D gene (6 bases). The CDR3 extends over 14 amino acids. V dropped 0 bases and J dropped 6 bases, with 12 bases sitting between them. Per germline, CDR1 SGHTA and CDR2 FQGNSA. CDR3 sequence reads: CASSLATGTGEQYV. As DNA, the CDR3 is TGTGCCAGCAGCTTAGCTACGGGGACTGGCGAGCAGTACGTC.

In this sample, this clone turned up once. The chain is built from TRBV5-4 and TRBJ2-1; possible D gene TRBD2, 7 bases. The CDR3 runs 17 residues. CDR1 and CDR2 (germline): SGHNT, YYREEE (reference sequence). Trimming took off 4 bases at V and 5 bases at J, with 22 bases between the two ends. CDR3 nucleotide sequence: TGTGCCAGCAGCCCCCGGGGGCGGGGGCCGGCCAACAATGAGCAGTTCTTC. Translation: CASSPRGRGPANNEQFF.

V usage is TRBV10-1 and J usage is TRBJ2-1; 8 bases are shared with TRBD2. Germline V gives CDR1 WNHNN, CDR2 SYGVQD (reference sequence). After removal of 0 bases from V and 1 base from J, the junction contained 5 bases not matched to a gene. The CDR3 extends over 17 amino acids. CDR3 sequence reads: CASSESPSGRSYNEQFF. In DNA, the CDR3 is TGCGCCAGCAGTGAGTCTCCTAGCGGGCGTTCCTACAATGAGCAGTTCTTC.

The chain has TRBV4-1 and TRBJ2-3, with 8 bases identical to TRBD2. Germline assignment: CDR1 MGHRA and CDR2 YSYEKL. Trimming at V came to 5 bases and at J to 0 bases, leaving 7 bases not matched to a gene. This CDR3 is 16 amino acids long. Here the CDR3 DNA reads TGCGCCAGCAGCTCGGTAGCGGGGAAGAGCACAGATACGCAGTATTTT. The encoded protein is CASSSVAGKSTDTQYF.

V gene TRBV7-6 combines with J gene TRBJ2-5; 7 positions match TRBD1. V was pared by 4 bases and J by 5 bases, with 4 bases of the junction left unmatched. Germline values: CDR1 SGHVS, CDR2 FNYEAQ. The CDR3 runs 13 residues. The CDR3 coding sequence is TGTGCCAGCAGCTCCCCCAGGGGGGAGACCCAGTACTTC. Residues: CASSSPRGETQYF. Based on the CDR3 plus reference TRBV7-6 and TRBJ2-5, the full variable domain is GAGVSQSPRYKVTKRGQDVALRCDPISGHVSLYWYRQALGQGPEFLTYFNYEAQQDKSGLPNDRFSAERPEGSISTLTIQRTEQRDSAMYRCASSSPRGETQYFGPGTRLLVL.

The chain combines TRBV9 with TRBJ1-2; TRBD1 might be the D (6 bases). V dropped 4 bases and J dropped 8 bases, with 18 bases sitting between them. There are 14 residues in the CDR3. CDR1 is SGDLS and CDR2 is YYNGEE in the germline V gene. CDR3 in DNA: TGTGCCAGCAGCCCGTCTCGGGGGGCTTGGGGCTACACCTTC. It codes for CASSPSRGAWGYTF.

The rearrangement links TRBV27 to TRBJ1-5, with TRBD1 matching over 11 bases. The CDR3 is 15 residues long. In germline, CDR1 is MNHEY, CDR2 SMNVEV (reference sequence). J gave up 4 bases and V 6 bases, and 5 bases lay outside the gene matches. DNA for the CDR3: TGTGCCAGCAGCCGGACAGGGGGCTCAAATCAGCCCCAGCATTTT. This codes for CASSRTGGSNQPQHF.

This clone was observed once. The rearrangement uses TRBV4-1 and TRBJ2-1; the D gene could be TRBD1 or TRBD2 (5 bases each). Germline assignment: CDR1 MGHRA and CDR2 YSYEKL. The CDR3 is 13 residues long. The V and J ends lost 2 bases and 5 bases respectively, with 7 bases between them. The CDR3 spells CASSQLGDNEQFF. As DNA, the CDR3 is TGCGCCAGCAGCCAATTGGGGGACAATGAGCAGTTCTTC.

V usage is TRBV27 and J usage is TRBJ2-2, with 8 positions matching TRBD2. V trimming: 5 bases; J trimming: 6 bases; junction bases outside the gene matches: 5. The CDR3 length is 14 residues. From germline, CDR1 is MNHEY and CDR2 SMNVEV (reference sequence). In nucleotides, the CDR3 is TGTGCCAGCAGTCCGGGACTAGTGGCCGGGGAGCTGTTTTTT. It yields the protein CASSPGLVAGELFF.

The chain combines TRBV27 with TRBJ2-1, with 15 bases lining up with TRBD2. J gave up 1 base and V 5 bases, and 12 bases lay outside the gene matches. The CDR3 has 20 residues. Per the germline V gene, CDR1 is MNHEY and CDR2 is SMNVEV (reference sequence). DNA for the CDR3: TGTGCCAGCAGTCTCGGACTAGCGGGAGGGTATACGAATTCCTACAATGAGCAGTTCTTC. It codes for CASSLGLAGGYTNSYNEQFF.

This clone was observed a handful of times. The DNA of the CDR3 is TGTGCCAGCAGCTTCGAACCGGCCCGGGACGACACTGAAGCTTTCTTT. Translated: CASSFEPARDDTEAFF. This sequence joins TRBV7-9 and TRBJ1-1; possible D gene TRBD1, 5 bases. This CDR3 region has 16 residues. Germline CDR1 reads SEHNR; CDR2 reads FQNEAQ (reference sequence). V was shortened by 3 bases and J by 3 bases, with 17 bases between the two germline ends.

The V call is TRBV9, the J call TRBJ1-2; D gene uncertain. Germline V gives CDR1 SGDLS, CDR2 YYNGEE. This CDR3 region has 16 residues. The V end was cut by 2 bases, the J end by 6 bases, with 20 bases between. CDR3 residues: CASSVQPRPGHHGYTF. The DNA of the CDR3 is TGTGCCAGCAGCGTTCAACCCCGACCGGGTCACCATGGCTACACCTTC.

This clone was recorded a few times. The chain uses TRBV19 and TRBJ1-2; D uncertain. The CDR3 covers 12 residues. Trimming removed 8 bases at V and 7 bases at J, with 14 bases between. In germline, CDR1 is LNHDA, CDR2 SQIVND (reference sequence). CDR3 coding DNA: TGTGCCAGTTCAGAGACATCTATTGGCTACACCTTC. It specifies CASSETSIGYTF.

V is TRBV7-2 and J is TRBJ2-1; 7 positions agree with TRBD2. Per the germline V gene, CDR1 is SGHTA and CDR2 is FQGNSA. V lost 1 base to trimming and J lost 7 bases; unmatched junction nucleotides: 4. The CDR3 covers 14 residues. The CDR3 is CASSLVASGNEQFF. The CDR3, as DNA: TGTGCCAGCAGCTTAGTGGCTAGCGGTAATGAGCAGTTCTTC.

This rearrangement joins TRBV7-6 to TRBJ1-5; 9 bases are a match to TRBD1. Per germline, CDR1 SGHVS and CDR2 FNYEAQ. The J segment lost 6 bases and the V segment lost 1 base, leaving 7 bases of the junction unmatched. This CDR3 comprises 16 residues. The CDR3 DNA is TGTGCCAGCAGCTTAGGGACAGGGGAGCCCTTTCAGCCCCAGCATTTT. Translated: CASSLGTGEPFQPQHF.

The gene calls are TRBV28 and TRBJ2-7, with a possible D match to TRBD1 (5 bases). Germline assignment: CDR1 MDHEN and CDR2 SYDVKM. The V and J ends lost 9 bases and 2 bases respectively, with 5 bases between them. The CDR3 is made up of 10 amino acids. The chain's CDR3 is CARGPYEQYF. In nucleotides, the CDR3 is TGTGCCAGGGGGCCCTACGAGCAGTACTTC.

The chain is built from TRBV19 and TRBJ2-1, with 7 bases matching TRBD2. This CDR3 spans 14 amino acids. The germline CDR1 and CDR2 sequences are LNHDA and SQIVND (reference sequence). V lost 2 bases and J lost 9; bases outside the gene matches: 7. The CDR3 reads CASSIKRDQGEQFF. The CDR3 coding sequence is TGTGCCAGTAGTATAAAGCGGGACCAAGGTGAGCAGTTCTTC. Complete variable domain (other parts from reference TRBV19 and TRBJ2-1): DGGITQSPKYLFRKEGQNVTLSCEQNLNHDAMYWYRQDPGQGLRLIYYSQIVNDFQKGDIAEGYSVSREKKESFPLTVTSAQKNPTAFYLCASSIKRDQGEQFFGPGTRLTVL.